This T cell receptor beta chain was captured in a study of blood T cells in healthy people across ages (dated by TCRdb to between 2014 and 2017). Concerning the study at large: In model experiments, template switching captured about one uniquely barcoded TCR beta cDNA molecule for every two T cells. To track age-related changes in TCR beta repertoire diversity, the study relied on deep sequencing normalized with unique cDNA molecular identifiers. Four age groups were formed from the donors: young (average roughly 15 years), middle-aged (just under 40), aged (about 62) and long-lived (about 80). To avoid experimental bias, donors of different ages were randomly spread across the sequencing lanes. Two additional independent replicas of 1 million unique cDNA reads from the same blood draw were analyzed for two donors (one aged 18 to 30 and one aged 80 or older). What the study reported, not specific to this receptor: Observed TCR beta diversity per million T cells fell roughly linearly with age, and a significant reduction was already apparent by age about 36. Conclusive comparison of naive and antigen-experienced compartments was prevented by the profiling of bulk unsorted PBMCs. Estimates of total diversity from one million sequenced T cells were regarded as lower bounds and underestimates. Compared with the aged group, more naive CD4+ T cells, fewer expanded clones and increased TCR diversity were shown by the long-lived group, suggesting age selection. Donor CMV infection status was unknown, potentially confounding age-related changes in expanded clonotypes. The percentage of naive T cells measured by flow cytometry correlated strongly with observed TCR beta diversity.

About this clonotype: Its antigen target is currently unknown. No qualities accompany the bases; no much larger clone lies one base away.

The library was made by 5' RACE. The instrument given in TCRdb is Illumina HiSeq 2500. A second PCR of about 6 to 11 cycles was performed with a sample-barcoded 5' primer and a J-beta primer mix. A unique molecular identifier was introduced onto each TCR beta cDNA molecule by a template-switch 5' adaptor carrying 12 random nucleotides. At least 2.5 million CDR3-containing paired-end reads were obtained from each sample. First-strand cDNA synthesis was performed from all RNA using the Mint cDNA synthesis kit, with priming by a TRBC-specific oligonucleotide. Following uracil-DNA glycosylase treatment, a first 18-cycle PCR with universal primers M1SS and BC2_uni_R was performed on all cDNA. In the authors' own workflow: For normalization, 1 million high-quality reads were randomly selected from each sample, with every read carrying a distinct molecular identifier. Reads with shared molecular identifiers were discarded instead of being binned into consensus sequences. MiTCR, set to a Q25 quality threshold and the strictest error-elimination algorithm, was used for CDR3 identification, clonotype clustering and error correction. A nonparametric unseen species model with Euler transformation was used to estimate lower-bound total TCR beta diversity. In TCRdb, the public reads were trimmed at Q25 with fastp and aligned with MiXCR, with productive beta chains retained. CDR3 protein sequences are deduplicated, and each keeps its most common genes and DNA. For this entry, the V and J calls and clone size follow TCRdb and not the study's own pipeline. This sample comprises 2 million or so distinct CDR3 sequences, about 50% of them detected only once. The ten biggest clones cover roughly 2% of the sample.

From the cysteine through the phenylalanine, the CDR3 covers 15 amino acids. The kept DNA is CDR3 alone, 45 bases in frame from the first base. At the junction V is shortened by 3 bases and J by 2 bases, with 13 bases in between. Systemically healthy Caucasian individuals from Russia, about 38 in total and aged roughly 6 to 100 years, were included as donors. Ten milliliters of peripheral blood were drawn from each donor into EDTA-treated Vacutainer tubes. PBMCs were isolated by Ficoll-Paque density-gradient centrifugation, with at least 6.5 million obtained per sample. Total RNA was extracted from PBMCs with Trizol reagent, with at least 6 micrograms obtained per sample. The percentages of naive CD45RAhigh/CD27high T cells were determined by flow cytometry on a PBMC aliquot from every donor.

The clonotype originates from a woman aged 40 to 55 in good health. The V and J genes are TRBV12-3 or TRBV12-4 and TRBJ2-5; perhaps TRBD1 is the D gene, with 5 bases matching. The sample comprised blood. This receptor carries the CDR3 CASSFGLTGQETQYF. The base sequence is TGTGCCAGCAGTTTCGGTCTAACAGGTCAAGAGACCCAGTACTTC.